The rows below give T cell receptor beta chains drawn from one sample of a study of cytomegalovirus exposure and HLA in healthy donors. Data came from immunoSEQ multiplex PCR; TCRdb stores just in-frame clones and leaves some out. The sample has approximately 190,000 clones; over 9.5% are singletons. Sequencing was done on a sample of PBMCs. The receptors were gathered from a man in his fifties in good health and CMV-seropositive. CDR3s leave out the opening cysteine and the closing phenylalanine or tryptophan. Size is omitted from some rows. Given values are once, few, many or a class for expanded clones.

size,V,J,CDR3
NA,TRBV21-1,TRBJ1-1,ASSKVRAPGVWDTEAF
few,TRBV19,TRBJ1-5,ASSNRGRQPQH
few,TRBV9,TRBJ1-1,ASSVAPGPNTEAF
NA,TRBV18,TRBJ1-6,ASSPRQGNNSPLH
NA,TRBV5-8,TRBJ1-4,ASSWAGKTNEKLF
few,TRBV14,TRBJ2-5,ASSQNFWETQY
few,TRBV4-2,TRBJ1-2,ASSQSDSYGYT
NA,TRBV7-2,TRBJ2-1,ASSLGDGGYNEQF
few,TRBV5-6,TRBJ2-5,ASSPDTQETQY
few,TRBV6-5,TRBJ1-2,ASRTRGRNYGYT
NA,TRBV2,TRBJ1-4,ASCPGTGNEKLF
few,TRBV5-1,TRBJ2-3,ASSRSLAGGLRSQY
NA,TRBV5-1,TRBJ1-6,ASSPTQTNSPLH
NA,TRBV10-3,TRBJ2-1,AISESVGLAGRLQF
few,TRBV27,TRBJ1-4,ASSMTRRSLGEKLF
NA,TRBV30,TRBJ2-7,AWSSRRTYEQY
few,TRBV6-1,TRBJ2-7,ASSEAGFFNYEQY
few,TRBV10-3,TRBJ1-5,AISEEGFGNQPQH
NA,TRBV5-1,TRBJ1-2,ASSLEGGTDYGYT
NA,TRBV6-1,TRBJ2-7,ASSEFGTGFYEQY
few,TRBV10-3,TRBJ1-6,AISEEGANSPLH
few,TRBV28,TRBJ2-4,ASSEQGPLAKNIQY
few,TRBV2,TRBJ2-5,ASRRTGTEETQY
few,TRBV7-9,TRBJ1-4,ASSRGQGGREKLF
once,TRBV7-9,TRBJ1-4,ASSLALQGPNEKLF
NA,TRBV9,TRBJ2-3,ASSPRGGGQGDTQY
NA,TRBV2,TRBJ1-1,ASNVRVNTEAF
NA,TRBV19,TRBJ2-3,ASKARQVPDTQY
NA,TRBV5-6,TRBJ2-1,ASSPGTANEQF
NA,TRBV9,TRBJ2-5,ASSVSAGGTQETQY
few,TRBV10-3,TRBJ2-1,AISLQGINEQF
few,TRBV7-6,TRBJ1-1,ASSLARGNSGATEAF
few,TRBV11-2,TRBJ2-2,ASSFGLAGATRSGELF
few,TRBV5-1,TRBJ1-2,ASRYRVGYGYT
few,TRBV5-1,TRBJ2-5,ASSRIGPMETQY
NA,TRBV6-6,TRBJ1-4,ASSYPGGKLF
few,TRBV5-6,TRBJ1-2,ASSLGTGGFYGYT
NA,TRBV27,TRBJ1-2,ASSSPGREGGYT
NA,TRBV5-6,TRBJ1-1,ASSLDWEGIEAF
NA,TRBV7-5,TRBJ2-4,ARSPARGWVQNIQY
NA,TRBV5-4,TRBJ1-1,ASSLGGQANTEAF
few,TRBV7-9,TRBJ1-4,ASSLRNLANEKLF
NA,TRBV10-2,TRBJ2-2,ASKGDHSTGELF
few,TRBV5-1,TRBJ2-1,ASTLSATSGVSYNEQF
NA,TRBV6-5,TRBJ2-3,ASSYGQAADTQY
few,TRBV7-2,TRBJ2-5,ASSLASRGTQY
few,TRBV27,TRBJ2-2,ASSLYRGATGELF
NA,TRBV19,TRBJ2-2,ASSIGTGRSAGELF
few,TRBV6-6,TRBJ1-1,ASRARDSHTEAF
NA,TRBV6-6,TRBJ2-2,ASSYRQGNTGELF
few,TRBV7-9,TRBJ1-2,ASSLQTGGFDYGYT
NA,TRBV9,TRBJ2-2,ASSVVQWGLETGELF
few,TRBV10-3,TRBJ1-2,AISDDQGGGNYGYT
few,TRBV15,TRBJ2-5,ATSRANSGGRQTQY
NA,TRBV11-2,TRBJ1-1,ASSLDRWQDDAF
NA,TRBV28,TRBJ2-3,ASSPQGAGTDTQY
NA,TRBV5-4,TRBJ2-3,ASSLLQGVTDTQY